This T cell receptor beta chain is from a study of blood T cells in healthy people across ages. Regarding the study as a whole: CMV status of donors was unknown, possibly confounding expanded clonotype changes.

A second PCR, run for roughly 7 to 12 cycles, used a sample-barcoded 5' primer plus a J-beta primer mix. The template-switch adaptor, which had 12 random nucleotides, put a tag on each cDNA molecule. TCRdb fed the 5' RACE reads into MiXCR, producing one record per CDR3 protein. The sample records about 800,000 distinct CDR3 sequences, 20% to 30% being singletons. The donors, all healthy, were Caucasians living in Russia, aged roughly 6 to 100. Every donor gave approximately 10 milliliters of peripheral blood. The table lists this clonotype with a few counts. Antigen specificity is unknown. The same data also contributed to another study, on T cells of mothers and their children.

Sequencing input: blood. The receptor was derived from a boy under 18 in good health.

DNA of the CDR3: TGTGCCAGCAGTACCGGGACAGATCAGGGGTTAGGCTATGGCTACACCTTC. It specifies CASSTGTDQGLGYGYTF. The chain couples TRBV12-3 or TRBV12-4 to TRBJ1-2, with 7 bases fitting TRBD1. This CDR3 has 17 amino acids. J gave up 4 bases and V 5 bases, and 16 bases lay outside the gene matches.